This T cell receptor beta chain was documented in a study of radiotherapy plus CTLA-4 blockade in lung cancer. This CDR3 is built from 16 residues. Germline lookup yields CDR1 ENHRY and CDR2 SYGVKD. The trim removed 3 bases at V and 4 bases at J, leaving 8 bases unmatched. Those with chemo-refractory metastatic non-small-cell lung cancer were treated with focal radiation combined with CTLA-4 blockade using ipilimumab. TCRdb's copy holds only in-frame clones and misses some; the assay was immunoSEQ multiplex PCR. This table holds approximately 85,000 clones, roughly four fifths found once. The chain joins TRBV10-3 to TRBJ2-2, with TRBD2 matching over 7 bases. Sequencing was performed on peripheral blood, taken from a patient treated with radiotherapy plus ipilimumab. The receptor was derived from a human donor with non-small cell lung cancer that progressed on radiotherapy plus ipilimumab. DNA of the CDR3: TGTGCCATCAGTGACGGAGCGGGGAGGGGCACCGGGGAGCTGTTTTTT. Amino acids: CAISDGAGRGTGELFF.